A single sample is the source of the 30 T cell receptor beta chains below, sequenced in a study of OX40 agonist ivuxolimab in advanced cancers. Generated by immunoSEQ multiplex PCR, the TCRdb table keeps only in-frame clones and is missing some. The sample has tens of thousands of clones; over 75% are singletons. The starting material was CD4+ or CD8+ T cells sorted from blood, obtained in a trial of the OX40 agonist ivuxolimab. These receptors came from an adult with an advanced solid tumor such as melanoma, head and neck, liver or kidney cancer.

The chain is built from TRBV28 and TRBJ1-2, with 8 nucleotides matching TRBD1. Germline CDR1 reads MDHEN; CDR2 reads SYDVKM. This CDR3 region has 12 residues. Trimming removed 6 bases from V and 6 bases from J; junction bases left unmatched: 3. The CDR3 region is CASSKTGDGYTF. The CDR3, as DNA: TGTGCCAGCAGCAAGACAGGGGATGGCTACACCTTC.

The rearrangement joins TRBV11-2 to TRBJ1-4; 9 bases map to TRBD1. The V gene end was trimmed by 4 bases and the J gene end by 8 bases; junction bases not matched to a gene: 5. The CDR3 is 14 residues long. Germline V gene sequence: CDR1 SGHAT, CDR2 FQNNGV. CDR3 sequence (DNA): TGTGCCAGCAGCTCAAGACAGGGGGTGGAAAAACTGTTTTTT. The encoded protein is CASSSRQGVEKLFF.

The chain joins TRBV7-2 to TRBJ2-7; 9 bases match TRBD2. The V gene end was trimmed by 1 base and the J gene end by 10 bases; junction bases not matched to a gene: 8. Germline CDR1 reads SGHTA; CDR2 reads FQGNSA. This CDR3 comprises 14 residues. The CDR3 coding sequence is TGTGCCAGCAGCTTAGTAGCGGGAGCCCAGTTCCAGTACTTC. Amino acids: CASSLVAGAQFQYF.

The chain is built from TRBV5-6 and TRBJ1-1; D is perhaps TRBD1 (6 bases). This CDR3 is 16 amino acids long. V was pared by 7 bases and J by 4 bases, with 23 bases between. In germline, CDR1 is SGHDT, CDR2 YYEEEE. The CDR3 nucleotides read TGTGCCAGCGTACTAGGTCGTCGGGGGCGCGGCACTGAAGCTTTCTTT. Translation gives CASVLGRRGRGTEAFF.

DNA for the CDR3: TGTGCCAGCAGCGTGGGGACAGCGCGAATCACTGGGGCCAACGTCCTGACTTTC. The encoded protein is CASSVGTARITGANVLTF. V is TRBV9 and J is TRBJ2-6; 7 positions match TRBD1. The CDR3 has 18 amino acids. V shed 2 bases, J shed 2 bases, and the junction held 10 bases outside the gene matches. CDR1 SGDLS and CDR2 YYNGEE come from the germline V gene.

A few counts support this clone. This chain uses TRBV30 with TRBJ2-1, with 8 bases aligning to TRBD1. This CDR3 region has 13 residues. Per germline, CDR1 GTSNPN and CDR2 SVGIG (reference sequence). Trimming took 7 bases from V and 3 from J; bases not matched to a gene: 5. CDR3 nucleotide sequence: TGTGCCTTTGGAGGACAGGGCTACAATGAGCAGTTCTTC. It translates to CAFGGQGYNEQFF.

The chain uses TRBV19 and TRBJ2-1, with D possibly being TRBD2 (5 bases). Trimming took 5 bases from V and 1 from J, leaving 21 bases between them. This CDR3 has 18 residues. The germline V gene encodes CDR1 LNHDA and CDR2 SQIVND (reference sequence). For the CDR3, the DNA is TGTGCCAGTAGTTTCGGGATAGCCACACGGGTTTCCTACAATGAGCAGTTCTTC. It specifies CASSFGIATRVSYNEQFF.

J is TRBJ2-7 and V is TRBV15, with D uncertain. CDR3 length: 13 residues. The germline V and J ends were trimmed by 1 base and 4 bases, with 8 bases remaining between them. Germline loops: CDR1 LNHNV, CDR2 YYDKDF (reference sequence). DNA of the CDR3: TGTGCCACCAGCAGAGGAGGCCCTTACGAGCAGTACTTC. Protein sequence: CATSRGGPYEQYF.

This clone was counted ten times or more. This chain links TRBV11-1 with TRBJ2-7, with 11 bases that match TRBD2. This CDR3 has 15 residues. The junction had 3 bases not matched to a gene; V was cut back by 3 bases and J by 2 bases. In germline, CDR1 is SGHAT, CDR2 FQDESV (reference sequence). The CDR3 DNA follows: TGTGCCAGCAGCTTTGCTAGCGGGGGGACCTACGAGCAGTACTTC. It codes for CASSFASGGTYEQYF.

V is TRBV2 and J is TRBJ2-5; 8 nucleotides match TRBD1. Germline V gene sequence: CDR1 SNHLY, CDR2 FYNNEI. Trimming at V came to 8 bases and at J to 4 bases, leaving 9 bases not matched to a gene. This CDR3 has 14 amino acids. This CDR3 reads CASERQGSLETQYF. CDR3 DNA sequence: TGTGCCAGCGAGAGACAGGGGAGCCTAGAGACCCAGTACTTC. The variable domain in full, with the rest retrieved from reference TRBV2 and TRBJ2-5, is EPEVTQTPSHQVTQMGQEVILRCVPISNHLYFYWYRQILGQKVEFLVSFYNNEISEKSEIFDDQFSVERPDGSNFTLKIRSTKLEDSAMYFCASERQGSLETQYFGPGTRLLVL.

The chain uses TRBV7-6 and TRBJ1-5, with D possibly TRBD1 on 6 matching bases. The V gene's germline CDR1 is SGHVS and CDR2 FNYEAQ. Trimming stripped 0 bases from V and 8 bases from J, with 20 bases between. The CDR3 spans 17 residues. The CDR3 nucleotides are TGTGCCAGCAGCTTAGCGCGAGGTGGGGGGCTGAAGGAGCCCCAGCATTTT. The encoded protein is CASSLARGGGLKEPQHF.

This clone was counted a single time. Other DNA sequences in this sample translate to the same CDR3. This chain links TRBV5-4 with TRBJ2-1; 8 nucleotides match TRBD2. The CDR3 contains 15 residues. The V and J ends lost 4 bases and 9 bases, in that order; junction bases with no gene match: 12. CDR1 is SGHNT and CDR2 is YYREEE in the germline V gene (reference sequence). The DNA of the CDR3 is TGTGCCAGCAGCCTCGTCGGGGGGGGGCGGGGTGAGCAGTTCTTC. Translated, it gives CASSLVGGGRGEQFF.

The chain uses TRBV19 and TRBJ2-7, with unresolved D. V dropped 3 bases and J dropped 0 bases, with 12 bases sitting between them. Looked up from germline, CDR1 is LNHDA and CDR2 is SQIVND (reference sequence). The CDR3 extends over 15 amino acids. In DNA form, the CDR3 reads TGTGCCAGTAGTATTGATGGCTACTCCTCCTACGAGCAGTACTTC. As protein: CASSIDGYSSYEQYF.

The chain joins TRBV6-6 to TRBJ2-7, with D maybe TRBD1 (5 bases). V gave up 10 bases and J gave up 0 bases, with 7 bases separating them. The germline V gene encodes CDR1 MNHNY and CDR2 SVGAGI (reference sequence). The CDR3 spans 11 residues. The CDR3 loop reads CAIGASYEQYF. In DNA form, the CDR3 reads TGTGCCATAGGGGCCTCCTACGAGCAGTACTTC.

About this clone itself: A much more abundant neighbour one base away suggests this may be a read error. This chain links TRBV5-4 with TRBJ2-7; TRBD2 might be the D (6 bases). The V gene's germline CDR1 is SGHNT and CDR2 YYREEE (reference sequence). V was trimmed by 5 bases and J by 2 bases, leaving 11 bases between them. This CDR3 has 13 residues. CDR3 in DNA: TGTGCCAGCAGGGTGGCTAGCGCCTACGAGCAGTACTTC. Encoded protein: CASRVASAYEQYF.

A note on this clone: Germline is not matched at one junction end, which may reflect a read error. CDR3 sequence reads: CAGSLAARRGTDTQYF. The CDR3 coding sequence is TGCGCCGGCAGCTTGGCCGCGCGACGAGGCACAGATACGCAGTATTTT. The chain combines TRBV5-1 with TRBJ2-3; D is uncertain. The CDR3 is 16 amino acids. The germline V gene has CDR1 SGHRS and CDR2 YFSETQ.

This rearrangement joins TRBV7-2 to TRBJ2-5; D is ambiguous. Germline assignment: CDR1 SGHTA and CDR2 FQGNSA. V was trimmed by 4 bases and J by 4 bases, leaving 13 bases between them. The CDR3 is made up of 14 amino acids. CDR3 bases: TGTGCCAGCAGCTCCAGTTACTGGGTAGAGACCCAGTACTTC. Its protein product is CASSSSYWVETQYF.

The chain has TRBV28 and TRBJ2-1, with D hard to call. V was cut by 10 bases and J by 6 bases, with 19 bases left in between. Germline V gives CDR1 MDHEN, CDR2 SYDVKM. The CDR3 loop spans 14 amino acids. Written as DNA, the CDR3 is TGTGCCATCTTTAGCTCAACCCGCTTCAATGAGCAGTTCTTC. It yields the protein CAIFSSTRFNEQFF.

This chain uses TRBV21-1 with TRBJ1-3. TRBV21-1 is a pseudogene locus. The CDR3 is 16 residues long. This CDR3 reads CASSKIGPGRGNTIYF. The CDR3 DNA is TGTGCCAGCAGCAAAATCGGGCCTGGGCGGGGAAACACCATATATTTT.

The V call is TRBV10-3, the J call TRBJ2-6, with unresolved D. With 4 bases removed from V and 1 base from J, the gap between germline ends came to 2 bases. Germline V CDR1 and CDR2: ENHRY, SYGVKD. The length of the CDR3 is 13 residues. CDR3 sequence reads: CAISGSGANVLTF. The CDR3 DNA reads as TGTGCCATCAGTGGGTCTGGGGCCAACGTCCTGACTTTC.

V gene TRBV20-1 combines with J gene TRBJ2-7; unclear D gene. The CDR3 length is 11 residues. Trimming shortened V by 3 bases and J by 11 bases, and 14 bases separated the two germline ends. Germline V lookup: CDR1 DFQATT, CDR2 SNEGSKA (reference sequence). The CDR3 DNA is TGCAGTGCTAGTGAGTGGTCAATGGAGTACTTC. It yields the protein CSASEWSMEYF.

The chain uses TRBV6-5 and TRBJ1-2, with 7 bases matching TRBD1. J was trimmed by 5 bases and V by 5 bases; bases with no gene match: 5. This CDR3 contains 13 residues. The germline V gene encodes CDR1 MNHEY and CDR2 SVGAGI. The chain's CDR3 is CASSVQGQYGYTF. For the CDR3, the DNA is TGTGCCAGCAGTGTACAGGGGCAGTATGGCTACACCTTC.

The chain is built from TRBV11-3 and TRBJ1-1, with 7 bases fitting TRBD1. V was pared by 5 bases and J by 2 bases, with 5 bases of the junction left unmatched. Germline CDR1 SGHNT, CDR2 YENEEA. The CDR3 is 14 residues long. The CDR3 nucleotides are TGTGCCAGCAGCCCTGGACAGGCTAACACTGAAGCTTTCTTT. This sequence encodes CASSPGQANTEAFF.

The chain combines TRBV30 with TRBJ2-5, with unresolved D. The CDR3 has 14 residues. Germline CDR1 reads GTSNPN; CDR2 reads SVGIG (reference sequence). V lost 4 bases to trimming and J lost 5 bases, with 17 bases between them. CDR3 sequence (DNA): TGTGCCTGGACCCAAGACCGGGTATACGAGACCCAGTACTTC. Its protein is CAWTQDRVYETQYF. Using reference TRBV30 and TRBJ2-5 for the parts outside the CDR3, the full variable domain is SQTIHQWPATLVQPVGSPLSLECTVEGTSNPNLYWYRQAAGRGLQLLFYSVGIGQISSEVPQNLSASRPQDRQFILSSKKLLLSDSGFYLCAWTQDRVYETQYFGPGTRLLVL.

J is TRBJ2-4 and V is TRBV27; D possibly corresponds to TRBD1 (6 bases). Germline CDR1 and CDR2: MNHEY and SMNVEV (reference sequence). The CDR3 sequence is 14 residues long. Trimming left V 5 bases short and J 2 bases short, with 10 bases between. Here the CDR3 reads CASSVTGTKNIQYF. DNA for the CDR3: TGTGCCAGCAGTGTCACAGGGACCAAAAACATTCAGTACTTC.

The chain has TRBV7-3 and TRBJ1-1; D is perhaps TRBD1 (5 bases). CDR3 length: 14 amino acids. V lost 0 bases and J 2 bases, leaving 7 bases between the germline ends. The germline V gene encodes CDR1 SGHTA and CDR2 FQGTGA. In nucleotides, the CDR3 is TGTGCCAGCAGCTTAACTGGACAAAACACTGAAGCTTTCTTT. Its translation is CASSLTGQNTEAFF.

The chain joins TRBV6-5 to TRBJ2-7, with TRBD1 as a possible D gene (6 bases). Germline values: CDR1 MNHEY, CDR2 SVGAGI. Trimming left V 7 bases short and J 3 bases short, with 19 bases between. The CDR3 covers 15 residues. The CDR3 sequence is CASTPARDILYEQYF. Written as DNA, the CDR3 is TGTGCCAGCACCCCCGCACGGGACATCCTCTACGAGCAGTACTTC.

J is TRBJ2-3 and V is TRBV11-2; no firm D call. Trimming took 1 base from V and 1 from J, leaving 6 bases between them. The CDR3 contains 14 residues. Germline V CDR1 and CDR2: SGHAT, FQNNGV. The CDR3 DNA reads as TGTGCCAGCAGCTTAGTAATGGGCACAGATACGCAGTATTTT. Translation: CASSLVMGTDTQYF. Full variable domain (remainder filled in from reference TRBV11-2 and TRBJ2-3): EAGVAQSPRYKIIEKRQSVAFWCNPISGHATLYWYQQILGQGPKLLIQFQNNGVVDDSQLPKDRFSAERLKGVDSTLKIQPAKLEDSAVYLCASSLVMGTDTQYFGPGTRLTVL.

V usage is TRBV7-2 and J usage is TRBJ2-2, with a weak D call TRBD1 (6 bases). Per the germline V gene, CDR1 is SGHTA and CDR2 is FQGNSA. This CDR3 has 14 amino acids. V was trimmed by 6 bases and J by 5 bases, leaving 13 bases between them. The CDR3 bases are TGTGCCAGCAGTTTGCAGGGGTTAACCGGGGAGCTGTTTTTT. Protein product: CASSLQGLTGELFF.

CDR3 residues: CATSRDWDSRKNIQYF. Here the CDR3 DNA reads TGTGCCACCAGCAGAGACTGGGACAGTCGAAAAAACATTCAGTACTTC. The J gene is TRBJ2-4, the V gene TRBV15; TRBD1 matches 7 bases. The V segment lost 0 bases and the J segment 4 bases; nucleotides outside the gene matches: 6. The germline V gene has CDR1 LNHNV and CDR2 YYDKDF (reference sequence). CDR3 length equals 16 residues.